These T cell receptor beta chains were read from a single sample in a study of beta chain features in type 1 diabetes. Sequenced by immunoSEQ multiplex PCR; TCRdb stores in-frame clones only, minus some. Seen here are about 340,000 clones, approximately 12% observed once, and the top ten hold nearly 0.015%. Sequenced sample: naive CD4+ T cells from blood. All receptors come from a woman in her late teens or twenties with type 1 diabetes. CDR3s include the opening cysteine and the closing phenylalanine or tryptophan.

V gene: TRBV7-2
J gene: TRBJ2-1
CDR3 protein: CASSSWDRGLEQFF

V gene: TRBV30
J gene: TRBJ2-7
CDR3 protein: CAWGGGGSEQYF

V gene: TRBV7-9
J gene: TRBJ2-4
CDR3 protein: CASSHDRAKNIQYF

V gene: TRBV4-1
J gene: TRBJ2-2
CDR3 protein: CASSHPTTGIGELFF

V gene: TRBV11-2
J gene: TRBJ2-2
CDR3 protein: CASSLRSLYTGELFF

V gene: TRBV30
J gene: TRBJ2-7
CDR3 protein: CAWSLRVLDEQYF

V gene: TRBV4-3
J gene: TRBJ2-5
CDR3 protein: CASSQERGGPVVKETQYF

V gene: TRBV9
J gene: TRBJ2-3
CDR3 protein: CASSFSGRAPTDTQYF

V gene: TRBV29-1
J gene: TRBJ1-4
CDR3 protein: CSVDSNEKLFF

V gene: TRBV29-1
J gene: TRBJ2-3
CDR3 protein: CSVRDRGKFKGTDTQYF

V gene: TRBV10-2
J gene: TRBJ1-1
CDR3 protein: CASYRRSEAFF

V gene: TRBV5-4
J gene: TRBJ2-5
CDR3 protein: CASSLSQRSQETQYF

V gene: TRBV25-1
J gene: TRBJ2-1
CDR3 protein: CASSEPGTSSYNEQFF

V gene: TRBV15
J gene: TRBJ2-1
CDR3 protein: CATSPRRDRNEQFF